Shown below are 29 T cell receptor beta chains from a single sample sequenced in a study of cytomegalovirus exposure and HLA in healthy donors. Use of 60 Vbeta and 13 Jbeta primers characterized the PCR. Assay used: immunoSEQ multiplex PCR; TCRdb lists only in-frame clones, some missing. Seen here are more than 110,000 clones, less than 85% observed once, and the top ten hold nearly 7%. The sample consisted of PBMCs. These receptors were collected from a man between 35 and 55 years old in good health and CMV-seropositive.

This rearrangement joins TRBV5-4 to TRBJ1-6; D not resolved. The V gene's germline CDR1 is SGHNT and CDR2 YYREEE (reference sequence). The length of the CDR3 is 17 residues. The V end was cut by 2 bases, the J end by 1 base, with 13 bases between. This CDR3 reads CASSFTAGESYNSPLHF. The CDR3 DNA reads TGTGCCAGCAGCTTTACGGCAGGTGAATCCTATAATTCACCCCTCCACTTT.

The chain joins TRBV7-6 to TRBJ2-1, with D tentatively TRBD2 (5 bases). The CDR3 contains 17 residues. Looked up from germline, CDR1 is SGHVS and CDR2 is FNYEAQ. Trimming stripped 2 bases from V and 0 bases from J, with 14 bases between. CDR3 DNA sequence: TGTGCCAGCAGCTTACGTAGCGCTACCTCCTCCTACAATGAGCAGTTCTTC. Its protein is CASSLRSATSSYNEQFF.

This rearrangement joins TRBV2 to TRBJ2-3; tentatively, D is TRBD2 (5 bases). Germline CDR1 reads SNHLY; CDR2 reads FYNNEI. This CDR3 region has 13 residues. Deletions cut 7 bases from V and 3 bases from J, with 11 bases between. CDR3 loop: CASKRERTDTQYF. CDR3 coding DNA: TGTGCCAGCAAGAGGGAGAGGACAGATACGCAGTATTTT.

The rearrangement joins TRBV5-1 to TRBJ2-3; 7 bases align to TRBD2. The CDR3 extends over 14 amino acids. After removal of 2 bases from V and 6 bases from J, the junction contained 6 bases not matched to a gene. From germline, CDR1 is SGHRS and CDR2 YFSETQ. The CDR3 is CASSFSIAGDTQYF. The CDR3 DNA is TGCGCCAGCAGCTTTTCCATAGCGGGCGATACGCAGTATTTT.

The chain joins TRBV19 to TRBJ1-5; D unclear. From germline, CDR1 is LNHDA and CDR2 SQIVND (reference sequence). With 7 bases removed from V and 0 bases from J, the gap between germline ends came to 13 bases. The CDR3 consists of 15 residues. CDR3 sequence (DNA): TGTGCCAGTACGTGGGCGGACTATAGCAATCAGCCCCAGCATTTT. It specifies CASTWADYSNQPQHF.

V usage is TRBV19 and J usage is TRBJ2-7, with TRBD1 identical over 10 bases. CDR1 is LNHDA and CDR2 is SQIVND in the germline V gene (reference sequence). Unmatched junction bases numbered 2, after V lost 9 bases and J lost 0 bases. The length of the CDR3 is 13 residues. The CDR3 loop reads CASRDRGSYEQYF. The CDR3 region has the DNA TGTGCCAGCAGGGACAGGGGCTCCTACGAGCAGTACTTC.

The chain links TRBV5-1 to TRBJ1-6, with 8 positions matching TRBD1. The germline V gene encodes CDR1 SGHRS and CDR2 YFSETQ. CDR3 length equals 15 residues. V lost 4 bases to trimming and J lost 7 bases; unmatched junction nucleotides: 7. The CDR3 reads CASSAGAGGNSPLHF. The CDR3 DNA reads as TGCGCCAGCAGCGCCGGGGCAGGGGGCAATTCACCCCTCCACTTT.

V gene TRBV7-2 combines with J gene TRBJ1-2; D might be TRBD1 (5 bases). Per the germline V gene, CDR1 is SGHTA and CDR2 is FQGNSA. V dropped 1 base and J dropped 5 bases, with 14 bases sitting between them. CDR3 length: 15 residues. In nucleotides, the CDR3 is TGTGCCAGCAGCTTAGGGTTCCAGGGTCCGTATGGCTACACCTTC. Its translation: CASSLGFQGPYGYTF.

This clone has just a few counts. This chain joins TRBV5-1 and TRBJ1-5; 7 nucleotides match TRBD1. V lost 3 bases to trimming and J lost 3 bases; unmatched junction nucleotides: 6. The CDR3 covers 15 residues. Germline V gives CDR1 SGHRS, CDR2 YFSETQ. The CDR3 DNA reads TGCGCCAGCAGCTCGGACGGGACAGACAATCAGCCCCAGCATTTT. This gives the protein CASSSDGTDNQPQHF.

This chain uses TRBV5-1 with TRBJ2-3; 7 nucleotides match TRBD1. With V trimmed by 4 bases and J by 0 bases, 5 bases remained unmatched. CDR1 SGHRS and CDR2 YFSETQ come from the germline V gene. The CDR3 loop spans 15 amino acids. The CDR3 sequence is CASSIRDSSTDTQYF. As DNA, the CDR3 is TGCGCCAGCAGCATCCGGGACAGCAGCACAGATACGCAGTATTTT.

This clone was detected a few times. The CDR3 protein is CASTKETQETQYF. CDR3 DNA: TGTGCCAGCACCAAGGAGACTCAAGAGACCCAGTACTTC. The V call is TRBV6-6, the J call TRBJ2-5; no clear D. Germline V gene lookup returns CDR1 MNHNY and CDR2 SVGAGI (reference sequence). This CDR3 is built from 13 residues. V lost 7 bases to trimming and J lost 2 bases, with 11 bases between them.

The CDR3 nucleotides read TGCGCCAGCAGCTGGGCAAGCGGGATGGATGAGCAGTTCTTC. This translates into CASSWASGMDEQFF. This sequence joins TRBV5-1 and TRBJ2-1, with 7 bases lining up with TRBD2. Unmatched junction bases numbered 8, after V lost 3 bases and J lost 8 bases. Germline V CDR1 and CDR2: SGHRS, YFSETQ. The CDR3 is 14 residues long.

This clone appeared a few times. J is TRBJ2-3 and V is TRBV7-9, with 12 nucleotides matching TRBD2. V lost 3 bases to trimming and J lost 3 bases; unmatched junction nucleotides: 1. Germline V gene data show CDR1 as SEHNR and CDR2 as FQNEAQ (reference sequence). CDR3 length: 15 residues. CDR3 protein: CASSFGTSGTDTQYF. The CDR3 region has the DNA TGTGCCAGCAGCTTTGGGACTAGCGGGACAGATACGCAGTATTTT.

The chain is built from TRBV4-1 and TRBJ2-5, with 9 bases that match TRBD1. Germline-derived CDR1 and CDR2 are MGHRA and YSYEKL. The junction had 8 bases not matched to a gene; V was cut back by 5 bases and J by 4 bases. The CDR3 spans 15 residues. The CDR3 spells CASSGRQGEAETQYF. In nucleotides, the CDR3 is TGCGCCAGCAGCGGGCGACAGGGGGAGGCAGAGACCCAGTACTTC.

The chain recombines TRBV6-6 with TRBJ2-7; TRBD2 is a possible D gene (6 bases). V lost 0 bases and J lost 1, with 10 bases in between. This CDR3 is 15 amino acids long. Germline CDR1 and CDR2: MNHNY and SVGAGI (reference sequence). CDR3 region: CASSYSMGGSYEQYF. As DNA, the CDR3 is TGTGCCAGCAGTTACTCGATGGGGGGTTCCTACGAGCAGTACTTC.

The CDR3 sequence: CASSPLAGYQETQYF. DNA of the CDR3: TGCGCCAGCAGCCCACTAGCGGGCTACCAAGAGACCCAGTACTTC. The rearrangement uses TRBV5-1 and TRBJ2-5, with TRBD2 identical over 9 bases. The CDR3 has 15 amino acids. J gave up 0 bases and V 4 bases, and 4 bases lay outside the gene matches. Germline lookup yields CDR1 SGHRS and CDR2 YFSETQ.

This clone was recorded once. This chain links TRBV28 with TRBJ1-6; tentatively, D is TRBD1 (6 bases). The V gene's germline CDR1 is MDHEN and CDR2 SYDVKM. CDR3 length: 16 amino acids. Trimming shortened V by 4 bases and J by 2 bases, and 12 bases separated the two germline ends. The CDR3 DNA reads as TGTGCCAGCAGTTCCCGCGGGGGCCCCTATAATTCACCCCTCCACTTT. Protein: CASSSRGGPYNSPLHF.

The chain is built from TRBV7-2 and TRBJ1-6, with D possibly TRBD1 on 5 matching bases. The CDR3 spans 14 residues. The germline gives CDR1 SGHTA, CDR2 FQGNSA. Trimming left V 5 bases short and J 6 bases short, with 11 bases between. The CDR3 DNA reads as TGTGCCAGCAGCCCCCAGCAGGGTAATTCACCCCTCCACTTT. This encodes CASSPQQGNSPLHF.

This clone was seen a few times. As DNA, the CDR3 is TGTGCCAGCAGCTCCCGGGACAGAACCATCTACGAGCAGTACTTC. As protein: CASSSRDRTIYEQYF. The chain is built from TRBV5-4 and TRBJ2-7, with 7 bases identical to TRBD1. Trimming at V came to 3 bases and at J to 3 bases, leaving 9 bases not matched to a gene. The CDR3 extends over 15 amino acids. Germline lookup yields CDR1 SGHNT and CDR2 YYREEE (reference sequence). Variable domain in full (rest from reference TRBV5-4 and TRBJ2-7): ETGVTQSPTHLIKTRGQQVTLRCSSQSGHNTVSWYQQALGQGPQFIFQYYREEENGRGNFPPRFSGLQFPNYSSELNVNALELDDSALYLCASSSRDRTIYEQYFGPGTRLTVT.

CDR3 nucleotides: TGTGCCAGCAGTGAAGCTTTACCAGGGGGCTTTGGGCAGTATTTT. Its protein is CASSEALPGGFGQYF. This chain links TRBV2 with TRBJ2-3, with 8 bases aligning to TRBD1. The junction had 10 bases not matched to a gene; V was cut back by 0 bases and J by 11 bases. The CDR3 has 15 residues. Germline V gene lookup returns CDR1 SNHLY and CDR2 FYNNEI. The whole variable domain, filled in from reference TRBV2 and TRBJ2-3, reads EPEVTQTPSHQVTQMGQEVILRCVPISNHLYFYWYRQILGQKVEFLVSFYNNEISEKSEIFDDQFSVERPDGSNFTLKIRSTKLEDSAMYFCASSEALPGGFGQYFGPGTRLTVL.

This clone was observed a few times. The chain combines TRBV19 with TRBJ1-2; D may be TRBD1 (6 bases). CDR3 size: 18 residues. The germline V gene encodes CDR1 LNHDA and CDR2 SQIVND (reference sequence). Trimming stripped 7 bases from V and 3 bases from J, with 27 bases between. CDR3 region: CASTPRRGIWVGDYGYTF. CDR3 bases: TGTGCCAGTACCCCTCGAAGGGGGATATGGGTCGGAGACTATGGCTACACCTTC.

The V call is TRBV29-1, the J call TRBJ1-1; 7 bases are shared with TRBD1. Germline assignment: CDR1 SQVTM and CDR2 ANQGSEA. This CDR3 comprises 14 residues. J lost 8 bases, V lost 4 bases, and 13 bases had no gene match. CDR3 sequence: CSVVGRQGVSEAFF. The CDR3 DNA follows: TGCAGCGTTGTGGGCAGACAGGGTGTTTCGGAAGCTTTCTTT.

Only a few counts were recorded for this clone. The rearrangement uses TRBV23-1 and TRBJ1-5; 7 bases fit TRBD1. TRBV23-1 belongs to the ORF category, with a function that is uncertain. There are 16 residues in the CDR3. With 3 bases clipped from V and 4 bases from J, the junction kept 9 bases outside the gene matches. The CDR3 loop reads CASSHLTGRRNQPQHF. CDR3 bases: TGCGCCAGCAGTCATCTGACAGGGCGTCGGAATCAGCCCCAGCATTTT.

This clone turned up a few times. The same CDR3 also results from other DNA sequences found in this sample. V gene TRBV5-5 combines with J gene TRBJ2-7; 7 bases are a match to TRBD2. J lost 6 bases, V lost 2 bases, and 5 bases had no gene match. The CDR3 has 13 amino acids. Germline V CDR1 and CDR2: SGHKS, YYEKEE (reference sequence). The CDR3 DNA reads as TGTGCCAGCAGCTTTGGGGGGGGAACCGAGCAGTACTTC. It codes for CASSFGGGTEQYF.

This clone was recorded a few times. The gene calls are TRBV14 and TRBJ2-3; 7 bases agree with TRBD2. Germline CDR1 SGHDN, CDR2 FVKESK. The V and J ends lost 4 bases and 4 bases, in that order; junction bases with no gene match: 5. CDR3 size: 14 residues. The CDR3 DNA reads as TGTGCCAGCAGCCGGGACTATCGACCAGATACGCAGTATTTT. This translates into CASSRDYRPDTQYF.

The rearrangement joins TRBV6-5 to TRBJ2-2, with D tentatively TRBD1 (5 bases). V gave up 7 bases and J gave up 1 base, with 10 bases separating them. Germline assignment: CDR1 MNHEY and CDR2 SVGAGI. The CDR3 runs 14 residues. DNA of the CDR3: TGTGCCAGCACCACAAGGGGGAACACCGGGGAGCTGTTTTTT. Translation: CASTTRGNTGELFF.

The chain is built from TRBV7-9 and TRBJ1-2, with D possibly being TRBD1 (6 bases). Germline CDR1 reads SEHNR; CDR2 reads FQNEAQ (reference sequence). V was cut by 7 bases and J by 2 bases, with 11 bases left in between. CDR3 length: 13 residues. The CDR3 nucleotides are TGTGCCAGCAACGGACAGCGAAACTATGGCTACACCTTC. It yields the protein CASNGQRNYGYTF.

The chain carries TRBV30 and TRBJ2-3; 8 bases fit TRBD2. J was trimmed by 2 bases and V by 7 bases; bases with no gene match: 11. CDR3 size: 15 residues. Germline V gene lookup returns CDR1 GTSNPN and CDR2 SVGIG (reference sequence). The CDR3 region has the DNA TGTGCCTCCGCCTCCTTAGCGGGGATCACAGATACGCAGTATTTT. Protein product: CASASLAGITDTQYF.

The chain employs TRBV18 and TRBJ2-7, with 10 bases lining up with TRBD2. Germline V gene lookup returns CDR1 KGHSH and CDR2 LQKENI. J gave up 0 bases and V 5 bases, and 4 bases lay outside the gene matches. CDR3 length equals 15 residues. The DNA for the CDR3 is TGTGCCAGCTCATTAGCGGGGGGTTACTCCTACGAGCAGTACTTC. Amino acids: CASSLAGGYSYEQYF.